This TCR beta chain was documented in a study of T cells after yellow fever vaccination. There are many counts of this clonotype. TCRdb used MiXCR to reprocess the 5' RACE reads, holding one entry per CDR3 protein. Of about 340,000 distinct CDR3 sequences listed, about an eighth are singletons. This CDR3 has 13 amino acids. The V gene lost 4 bases and the J gene lost 2 bases, with 9 bases spanning the gap. CDR1 and CDR2 (germline): SGHRS, YFSETQ. Sequenced material: CD4+ T cells sorted from PBMCs, taken 15 days after the yellow fever booster vaccination. The gene calls are TRBV5-1 and TRBJ2-5; D is ambiguous. The TCR sequence derives from a man aged 18-30 years who received the YFV17D yellow fever vaccine. The CDR3 region is CASSMIVQETQYF. In DNA, the CDR3 is TGCGCCAGCAGCATGATAGTACAAGAGACCCAGTACTTC.